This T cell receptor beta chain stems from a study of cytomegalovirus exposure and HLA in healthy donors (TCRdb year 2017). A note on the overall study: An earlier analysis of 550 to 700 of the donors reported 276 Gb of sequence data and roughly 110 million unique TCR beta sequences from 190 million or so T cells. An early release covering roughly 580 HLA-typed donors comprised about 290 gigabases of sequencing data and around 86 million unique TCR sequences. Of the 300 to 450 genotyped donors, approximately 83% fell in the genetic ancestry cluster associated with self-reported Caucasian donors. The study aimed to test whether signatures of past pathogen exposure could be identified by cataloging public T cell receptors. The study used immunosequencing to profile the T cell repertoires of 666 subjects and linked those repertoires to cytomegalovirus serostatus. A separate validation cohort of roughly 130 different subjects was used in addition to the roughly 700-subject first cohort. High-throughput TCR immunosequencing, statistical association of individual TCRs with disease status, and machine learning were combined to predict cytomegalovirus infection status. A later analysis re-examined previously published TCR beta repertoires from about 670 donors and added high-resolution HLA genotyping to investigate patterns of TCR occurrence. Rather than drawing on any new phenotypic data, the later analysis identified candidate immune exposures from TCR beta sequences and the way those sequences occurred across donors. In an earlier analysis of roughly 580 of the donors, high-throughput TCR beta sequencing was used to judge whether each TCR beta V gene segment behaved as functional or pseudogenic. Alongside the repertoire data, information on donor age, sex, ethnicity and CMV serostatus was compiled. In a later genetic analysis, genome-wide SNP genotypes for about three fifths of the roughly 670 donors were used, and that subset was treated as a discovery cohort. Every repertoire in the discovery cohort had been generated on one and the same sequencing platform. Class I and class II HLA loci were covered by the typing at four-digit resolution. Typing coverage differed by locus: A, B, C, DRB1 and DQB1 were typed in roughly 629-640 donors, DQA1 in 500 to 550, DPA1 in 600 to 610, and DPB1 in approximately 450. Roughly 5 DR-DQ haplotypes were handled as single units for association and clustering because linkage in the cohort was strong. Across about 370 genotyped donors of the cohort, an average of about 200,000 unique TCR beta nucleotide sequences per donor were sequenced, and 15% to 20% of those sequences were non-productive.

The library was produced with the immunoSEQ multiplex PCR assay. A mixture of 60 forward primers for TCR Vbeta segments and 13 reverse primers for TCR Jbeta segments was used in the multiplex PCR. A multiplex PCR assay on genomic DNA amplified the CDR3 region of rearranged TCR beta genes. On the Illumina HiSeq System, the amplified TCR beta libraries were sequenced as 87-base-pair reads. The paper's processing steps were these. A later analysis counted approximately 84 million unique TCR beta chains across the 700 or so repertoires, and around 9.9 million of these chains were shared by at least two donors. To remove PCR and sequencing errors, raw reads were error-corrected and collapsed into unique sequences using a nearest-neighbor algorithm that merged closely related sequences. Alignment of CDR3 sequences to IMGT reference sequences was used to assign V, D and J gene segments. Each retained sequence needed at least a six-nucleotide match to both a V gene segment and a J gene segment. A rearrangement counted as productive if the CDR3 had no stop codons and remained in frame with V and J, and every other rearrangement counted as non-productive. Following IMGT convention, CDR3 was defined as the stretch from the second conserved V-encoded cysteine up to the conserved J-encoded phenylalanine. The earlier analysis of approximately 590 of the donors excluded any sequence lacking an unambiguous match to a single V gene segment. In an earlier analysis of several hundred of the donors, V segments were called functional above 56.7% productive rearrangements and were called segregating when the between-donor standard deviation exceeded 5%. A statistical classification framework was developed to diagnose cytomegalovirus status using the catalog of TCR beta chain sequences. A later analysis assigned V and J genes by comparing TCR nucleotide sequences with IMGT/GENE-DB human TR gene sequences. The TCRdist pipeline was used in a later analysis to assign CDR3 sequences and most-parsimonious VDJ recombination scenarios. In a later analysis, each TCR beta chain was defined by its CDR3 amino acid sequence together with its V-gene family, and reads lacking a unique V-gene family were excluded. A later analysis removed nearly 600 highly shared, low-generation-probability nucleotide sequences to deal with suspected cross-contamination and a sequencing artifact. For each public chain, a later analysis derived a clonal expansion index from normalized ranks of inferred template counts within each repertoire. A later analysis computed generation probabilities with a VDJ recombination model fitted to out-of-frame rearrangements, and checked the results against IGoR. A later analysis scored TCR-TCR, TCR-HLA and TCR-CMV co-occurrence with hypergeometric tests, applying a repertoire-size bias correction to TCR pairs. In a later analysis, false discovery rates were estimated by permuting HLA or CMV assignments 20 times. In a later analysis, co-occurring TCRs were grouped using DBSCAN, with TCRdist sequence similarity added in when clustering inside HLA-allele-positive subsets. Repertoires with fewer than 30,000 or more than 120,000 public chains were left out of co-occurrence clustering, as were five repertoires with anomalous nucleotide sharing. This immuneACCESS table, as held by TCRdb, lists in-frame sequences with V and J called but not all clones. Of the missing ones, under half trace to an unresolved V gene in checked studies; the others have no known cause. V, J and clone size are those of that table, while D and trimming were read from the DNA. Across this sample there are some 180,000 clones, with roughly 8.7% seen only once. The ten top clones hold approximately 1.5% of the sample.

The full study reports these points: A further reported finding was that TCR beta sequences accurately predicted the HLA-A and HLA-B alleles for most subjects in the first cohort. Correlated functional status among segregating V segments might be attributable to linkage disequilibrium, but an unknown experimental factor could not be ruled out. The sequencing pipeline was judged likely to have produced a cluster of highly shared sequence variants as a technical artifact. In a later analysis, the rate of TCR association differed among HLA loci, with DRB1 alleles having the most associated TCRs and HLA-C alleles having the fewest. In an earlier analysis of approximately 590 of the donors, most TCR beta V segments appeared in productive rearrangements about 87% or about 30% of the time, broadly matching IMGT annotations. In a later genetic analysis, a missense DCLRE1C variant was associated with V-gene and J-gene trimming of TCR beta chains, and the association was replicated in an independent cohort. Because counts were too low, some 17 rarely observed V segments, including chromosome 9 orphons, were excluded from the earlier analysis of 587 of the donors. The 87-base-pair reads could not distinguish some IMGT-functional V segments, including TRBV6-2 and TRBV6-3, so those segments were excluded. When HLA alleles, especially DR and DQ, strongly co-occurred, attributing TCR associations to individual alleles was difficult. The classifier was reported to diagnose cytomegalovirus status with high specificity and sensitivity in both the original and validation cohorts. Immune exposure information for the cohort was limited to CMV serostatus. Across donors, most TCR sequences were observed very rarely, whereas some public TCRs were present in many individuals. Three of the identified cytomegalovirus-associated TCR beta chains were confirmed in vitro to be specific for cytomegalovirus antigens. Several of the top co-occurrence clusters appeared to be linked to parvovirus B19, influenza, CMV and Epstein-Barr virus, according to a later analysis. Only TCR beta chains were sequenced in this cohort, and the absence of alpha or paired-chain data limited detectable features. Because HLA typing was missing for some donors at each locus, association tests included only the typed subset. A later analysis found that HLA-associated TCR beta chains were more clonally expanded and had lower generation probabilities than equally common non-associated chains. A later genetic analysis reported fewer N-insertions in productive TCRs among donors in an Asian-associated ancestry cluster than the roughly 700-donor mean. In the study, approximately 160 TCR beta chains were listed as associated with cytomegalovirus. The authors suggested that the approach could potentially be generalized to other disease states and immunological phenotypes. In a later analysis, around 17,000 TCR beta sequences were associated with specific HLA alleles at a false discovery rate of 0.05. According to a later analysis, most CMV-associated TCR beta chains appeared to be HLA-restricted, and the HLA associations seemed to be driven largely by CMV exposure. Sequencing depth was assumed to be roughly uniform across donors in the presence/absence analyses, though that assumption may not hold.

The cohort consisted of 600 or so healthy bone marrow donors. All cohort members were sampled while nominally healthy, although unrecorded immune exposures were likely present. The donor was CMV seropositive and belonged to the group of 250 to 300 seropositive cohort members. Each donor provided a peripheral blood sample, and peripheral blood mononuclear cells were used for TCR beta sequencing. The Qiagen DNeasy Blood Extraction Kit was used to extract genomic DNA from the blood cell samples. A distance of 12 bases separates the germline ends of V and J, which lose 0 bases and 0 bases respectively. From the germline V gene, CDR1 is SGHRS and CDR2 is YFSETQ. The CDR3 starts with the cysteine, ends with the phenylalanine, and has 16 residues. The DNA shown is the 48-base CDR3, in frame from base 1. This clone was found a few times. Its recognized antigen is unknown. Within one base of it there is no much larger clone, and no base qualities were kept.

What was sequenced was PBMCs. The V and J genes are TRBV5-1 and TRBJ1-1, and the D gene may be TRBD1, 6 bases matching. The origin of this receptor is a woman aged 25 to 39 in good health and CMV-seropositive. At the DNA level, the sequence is TGCGCCAGCAGCTTGGAGGCAGGGGCCTTGAACACTGAAGCTTTCTTT. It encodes CASSLEAGALNTEAFF.